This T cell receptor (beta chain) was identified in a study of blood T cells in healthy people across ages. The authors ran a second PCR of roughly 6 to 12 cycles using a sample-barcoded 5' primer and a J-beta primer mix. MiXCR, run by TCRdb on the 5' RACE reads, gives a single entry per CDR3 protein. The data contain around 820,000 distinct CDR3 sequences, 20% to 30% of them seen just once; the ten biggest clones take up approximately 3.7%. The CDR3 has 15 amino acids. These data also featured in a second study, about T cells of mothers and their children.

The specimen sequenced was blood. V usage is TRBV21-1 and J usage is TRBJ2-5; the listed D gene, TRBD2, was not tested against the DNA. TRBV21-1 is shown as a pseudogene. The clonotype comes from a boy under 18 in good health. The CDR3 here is CASSKTSGSGETQYF. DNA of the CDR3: TGTGCCAGCAGCAAGACTAGCGGGAGTGGGGAGACCCAGTACTTC.